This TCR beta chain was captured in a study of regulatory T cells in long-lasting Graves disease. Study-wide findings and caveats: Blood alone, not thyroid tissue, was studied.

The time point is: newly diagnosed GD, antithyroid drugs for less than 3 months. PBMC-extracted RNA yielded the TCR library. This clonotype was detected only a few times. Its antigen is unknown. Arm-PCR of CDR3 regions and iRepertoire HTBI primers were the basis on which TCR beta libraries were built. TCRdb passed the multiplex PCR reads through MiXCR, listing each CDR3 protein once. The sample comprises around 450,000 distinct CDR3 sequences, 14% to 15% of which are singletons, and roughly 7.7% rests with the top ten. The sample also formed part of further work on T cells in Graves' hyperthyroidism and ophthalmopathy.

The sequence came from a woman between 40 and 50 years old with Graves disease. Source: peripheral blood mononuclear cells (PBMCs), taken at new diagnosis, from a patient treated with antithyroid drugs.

In nucleotides, the CDR3 is TGCAGTGCTCCGATGAACACTGAAGCTTTCTTT. Protein: CSAPMNTEAFF. The chain joins TRBV20-1 to TRBJ1-1, with D unresolved. The V end was cut by 5 bases, the J end by 0 bases, with 4 bases between. CDR3 size: 11 residues. Germline V gives CDR1 DFQATT, CDR2 SNEGSKA (reference sequence).